The sequence of this T cell receptor (beta chain) was determined in a study of identical twins. Using its own MiXCR run on the 5' RACE reads, TCRdb lists one record per CDR3 protein. Altogether some 1,600,000 distinct CDR3 sequences are present, around a third being singletons, with the ten largest covering approximately 0.29%. Germline-derived CDR1 and CDR2 are SGHTS and YDEGEE. This CDR3 region has 17 residues. The V gene end was trimmed by 2 bases and the J gene end by 0 bases; junction bases not matched to a gene: 7. Material for sequencing was cord blood. This sequence originates from a newborn girl in good health. The chain has TRBV5-8 and TRBJ2-1, with 8 bases identical to TRBD1. Here the CDR3 DNA reads TGTGCCAGCAGCTTTATCCGACAGGGGCCCTCCTACAATGAGCAGTTCTTC. Protein product: CASSFIRQGPSYNEQFF.